The 15 T cell receptor beta chains presented below share a single source sample, sequenced in a study of T cell responses to AZD1222 COVID-19 vaccine. The data were produced by immunoSEQ multiplex PCR, yet TCRdb's version contains in-frame clones alone and is incomplete. Of fewer than 200,000 clones in the sample, around 90% were seen once. The sample was peripheral blood, taken 28 days after the second AZD1222 dose. The receptors shown here come from an adult who received the AZD1222 COVID-19 vaccine.

This clone was counted once. The chain links TRBV6-5 to TRBJ1-5, with TRBD1 identical over 9 bases. Unmatched junction bases numbered 7, after V lost 6 bases and J lost 4 bases. In germline, CDR1 is MNHEY, CDR2 SVGAGI. The CDR3 has 15 residues. CDR3 protein: CASRPSGTGNQPQHF. The CDR3 DNA follows: TGTGCCAGCAGGCCCTCCGGGACAGGGAATCAGCCCCAGCATTTT.

The rearrangement links TRBV5-1 to TRBJ1-6; D unclear. Germline CDR1 reads SGHRS; CDR2 reads YFSETQ. The CDR3 contains 13 residues. Trimming cost V 4 bases and J 5 bases, with 7 bases left between them. CDR3 sequence (DNA): TGCGCCAGCAGCAGCGAGCATAATTCACCCCTCCACTTT. As protein: CASSSEHNSPLHF.

The genes are TRBV9 and TRBJ2-5; possibly TRBD2 for D (5 bases). This CDR3 is 13 amino acids long. Germline-derived CDR1 and CDR2 are SGDLS and YYNGEE. Between the trimmed V and J ends, which lost 4 bases and 4 bases, there was a span of 11 bases. The CDR3 is CASSPAGRETQYF. The DNA for the CDR3 is TGTGCCAGCAGCCCTGCGGGCCGAGAGACCCAGTACTTC.

The rearrangement uses TRBV13 and TRBJ1-2; D uncertain. CDR1 and CDR2 from the germline V gene are PRHDT and FYEKMQ (reference sequence). The CDR3 runs 14 residues. The V end lost 7 bases, the J end lost 3 bases, and 15 bases lay between the germline ends. The chain's CDR3 is CASITRKLHYGYTF. The CDR3 nucleotides are TGTGCCAGCATCACGAGGAAGTTGCACTATGGCTACACCTTC.

The gene calls are TRBV7-2 and TRBJ2-5; TRBD2 matches at 7 bases. CDR1 is SGHTA and CDR2 is FQGNSA in the germline V gene. J gave up 2 bases and V 1 base, and 7 bases lay outside the gene matches. The CDR3 runs to 16 residues. CDR3 loop: CASSLVMGGFQETQYF. The CDR3 nucleotides read TGTGCCAGCAGCTTAGTGATGGGGGGGTTTCAAGAGACCCAGTACTTC.

The gene calls are TRBV21-1 and TRBJ2-6; the D call in the table, TRBD2, was not verified against the DNA. TRBV21-1 is tagged as a pseudogene. The CDR3 is 19 residues long. The CDR3 spells CASSTYRVRMISGANVLTF. DNA of the CDR3: TGTGCCAGCAGCACTTACCGGGTGCGGATGATCTCTGGGGCCAACGTCCTGACTTTC.

J is TRBJ1-6 and V is TRBV2, with D possibly matching TRBD1 (5 bases). V was cut by 7 bases and J by 10 bases, with 14 bases left in between. The CDR3 sequence is 13 residues long. Germline-derived CDR1 and CDR2 are SNHLY and FYNNEI. The DNA of the CDR3 is TGTGCCAGCACCCGGGACCCGCAATCACCCCTCCACTTT. It is translated as CASTRDPQSPLHF. The variable domain in full, with the rest retrieved from reference TRBV2 and TRBJ1-6, is EPEVTQTPSHQVTQMGQEVILRCVPISNHLYFYWYRQILGQKVEFLVSFYNNEISEKSEIFDDQFSVERPDGSNFTLKIRSTKLEDSAMYFCASTRDPQSPLHFGNGTRLTVT.

The chain has TRBV6-6 and TRBJ1-2; TRBD1 agrees at 9 bases. The CDR3 spans 12 residues. The V and J ends lost 6 bases and 8 bases, in that order; junction bases with no gene match: 4. CDR1 MNHNY and CDR2 SVGAGI come from the germline V gene (reference sequence). This CDR3 is CASSGTGWGYTF. The CDR3 nucleotides read TGTGCCAGCAGCGGGACAGGGTGGGGCTACACCTTC.

This clone appeared once. The chain uses TRBV4-1 and TRBJ1-2; tentative D call: TRBD1 (5 bases). This CDR3 contains 15 residues. V dropped 1 base and J dropped 0 bases, with 9 bases sitting between them. Germline CDR1 MGHRA, CDR2 YSYEKL. The CDR3 DNA reads TGCGCCAGCAGCCAAGCGGGGGGGGCTAACTATGGCTACACCTTC. The encoded protein is CASSQAGGANYGYTF.

This chain joins TRBV28 and TRBJ1-1, with a tentative D call TRBD1 (5 bases). CDR3 length: 15 residues. Looked up from germline, CDR1 is MDHEN and CDR2 is SYDVKM. Trimming stripped 4 bases from V and 2 bases from J, with 14 bases between. Here the CDR3 reads CASSSSGMFNTEAFF. CDR3 nucleotide sequence: TGTGCCAGCAGTTCCTCAGGGATGTTTAACACTGAAGCTTTCTTT. Full variable domain (outside the CDR3, taken from reference TRBV28 and TRBJ1-1): DVKVTQSSRYLVKRTGEKVFLECVQDMDHENMFWYRQDPGLGLRLIYFSYDVKMKEKGDIPEGYSVSREKKERFSLILESASTNQTSMYLCASSSSGMFNTEAFFGQGTRLTVV.

A remark on this clone: The same CDR3 is also encoded by other DNA sequences in this sample. CDR3 bases: TGTGCCAGCAGCTTGGGACAGGGTAATGAAAAACTGTTTTTT. Amino acids: CASSLGQGNEKLFF. The genes are TRBV7-9 and TRBJ1-4, with 9 bases that match TRBD1. The CDR3 has 14 amino acids. Trimming removed 3 bases from V and 4 bases from J; junction bases left unmatched: 0. The germline gives CDR1 SEHNR, CDR2 FQNEAQ (reference sequence).

This clone occurred once. CDR3 protein: CASSTSGGAINEQFF. The CDR3 coding sequence is TGTGCCAGCAGTACAAGCGGGGGGGCCATTAATGAGCAGTTCTTC. The chain couples TRBV2 to TRBJ2-1; 10 positions match TRBD2. Trimming removed 5 bases from V and 7 bases from J; junction bases left unmatched: 8. The CDR3 has 15 residues. Germline CDR1 reads SNHLY; CDR2 reads FYNNEI.

The CDR3 here is CASSRTANYGYTF. CDR3 nucleotide sequence: TGTGCCAGCAGTCGGACGGCTAACTATGGCTACACCTTC. The V call is TRBV7-2, the J call TRBJ1-2; D call uncertain. Germline assignment: CDR1 SGHTA and CDR2 FQGNSA. There are 13 residues in the CDR3. The germline V and J ends were trimmed by 6 bases and 0 bases, with 8 bases remaining between them.

The chain combines TRBV12-5 with TRBJ2-5, with 12 bases matching TRBD1. With 0 bases clipped from V and 5 bases from J, the junction kept 7 bases outside the gene matches. Germline-derived CDR1 and CDR2 are LGHNT and FRNRAP. There are 17 residues in the CDR3. The CDR3 DNA reads as TGTGCTAGTGGTTTGGTACGAGGGACAGGGGGCGCGGAGACCCAGTACTTC. Its protein product is CASGLVRGTGGAETQYF.

This rearrangement joins TRBV28 to TRBJ1-2, with D unclear. The V end lost 3 bases, the J end lost 4 bases, and 12 bases lay between the germline ends. Germline lookup yields CDR1 MDHEN and CDR2 SYDVKM. The CDR3 loop spans 14 amino acids. CDR3: CASSFIGSIYGYTF. The CDR3 nucleotides read TGTGCCAGCAGTTTTATTGGATCCATCTATGGCTACACCTTC.